A single sample is the source of the 9 T cell receptor beta chains below, sequenced in a study of shared clonotypes between healthy human individuals. Generated by immunoSEQ multiplex PCR, the TCRdb table keeps only in-frame clones and is missing some. The sample contains approximately 1.5 million clones, approximately 98% of which appear only once. Sequenced material: naive CD4+ T cells sorted from blood. Subset of the sample: CD45RA+ positively selected. The source of these receptors is a young man in good health.

V usage is TRBV5-4 and J usage is TRBJ2-1, with 11 bases lining up with TRBD2. Trimming at V came to 4 bases and at J to 7 bases, leaving 16 bases not matched to a gene. Germline CDR1 SGHNT, CDR2 YYREEE (reference sequence). This CDR3 is built from 18 residues. CDR3 sequence: CASSLRVAGGWVWNEQFF. Written as DNA, the CDR3 is TGTGCCAGCAGCCTACGGGTAGCGGGAGGGTGGGTGTGGAATGAGCAGTTCTTC.

The chain is built from TRBV11-3 and TRBJ2-7; 8 bases match TRBD2. The CDR3 runs to 13 residues. Germline V gene sequence: CDR1 SGHNT, CDR2 YENEEA. V trimming: 3 bases; J trimming: 8 bases; junction bases outside the gene matches: 6. The CDR3 reads CASSFRTSPQQYF. The CDR3 nucleotides are TGTGCCAGCAGCTTCCGGACTAGCCCTCAGCAGTACTTC.

V gene TRBV5-1 combines with J gene TRBJ2-1; TRBD2 matches at 9 bases. Germline V gene lookup returns CDR1 SGHRS and CDR2 YFSETQ. The V gene end was trimmed by 2 bases and the J gene end by 4 bases; junction bases not matched to a gene: 4. The CDR3 has 15 amino acids. CDR3 nucleotides: TGCGCCAGCAGCTTAGGGACTAGCCTATACAATGAGCAGTTCTTC. Translation: CASSLGTSLYNEQFF.

This chain connects TRBV7-9 to TRBJ2-1, with TRBD2 matching over 8 bases. Germline CDR1 SEHNR, CDR2 FQNEAQ (reference sequence). The CDR3 is 16 residues long. The ends lost 1 base at V and 3 bases at J; junction bases unmatched: 5. The CDR3 loop is CASSLGVREGYNEQFF. The CDR3 DNA sequence: TGTGCCAGCAGCTTAGGGGTCCGGGAGGGCTACAATGAGCAGTTCTTC.

The chain carries TRBV7-6 and TRBJ2-7; 7 bases are shared with TRBD1. CDR1 is SGHVS, CDR2 FNYEAQ, per germline. With 5 bases clipped from V and 3 bases from J, the junction kept 10 bases outside the gene matches. The CDR3 has 15 residues. The CDR3 DNA sequence: TGTGCCAGCAGCCCCCGCCCCGACAGGGTCTACGAGCAGTACTTC. This sequence encodes CASSPRPDRVYEQYF.

This rearrangement joins TRBV7-3 to TRBJ2-6; 7 bases map to TRBD1. The CDR3 is made up of 20 amino acids. In germline, CDR1 is SGHTA, CDR2 FQGTGA. V dropped 1 base and J dropped 4; count of bases not matched to a gene: 16. The CDR3 DNA sequence: TGTGCCAGCAGCTTAAATCCCAGAGGAGGAACAGGGGCAGGGGCCAACGTCCTGACTTTC. This sequence encodes CASSLNPRGGTGAGANVLTF.

The DNA for the CDR3 is TGTGCCACCAGCAGAGAGGGGGACCGCTACAATGAGCAGTTCTTC. This gives the protein CATSREGDRYNEQFF. The chain employs TRBV15 and TRBJ2-1, with D perhaps given as TRBD1 or TRBD2 (5 bases each). Germline CDR1 LNHNV, CDR2 YYDKDF (reference sequence). This CDR3 region has 15 residues. Trimming stripped 0 bases from V and 3 bases from J, with 9 bases between.

The rearrangement links TRBV19 to TRBJ2-2; the match to TRBD1 covers 7 bases. Germline assignment: CDR1 LNHDA and CDR2 SQIVND (reference sequence). The V segment lost 1 base and the J segment 6 bases; nucleotides outside the gene matches: 8. This CDR3 has 16 amino acids. The CDR3 reads CASSIVPGGWSGELFF. The CDR3 region has the DNA TGTGCCAGTAGTATAGTGCCAGGGGGATGGTCCGGGGAGCTGTTTTTT.

Concerning this clone itself: One junction end does not reproduce the germline sequence, and a read error may be involved. The rearrangement uses TRBV7-9 and TRBJ2-5, with 10 bases matching TRBD2. Germline CDR1 reads SEHNR; CDR2 reads FQNEAQ (reference sequence). The CDR3 covers 15 residues. CDR3 loop: CASTFGTSAQGTQYF. As DNA, the CDR3 is TGTGCCAGCACCTTCGGGACTAGCGCTCAAGGGACCCAGTACTTC.